This TCR beta chain was recorded in a study of blood T cell repertoires in COVID-19. About the research overall: The United States, Italy and Spain supplied acute and convalescent COVID-19 samples. Sources were T cells, B-cell-depleted T cells, or PBMCs; the material itself was cDNA or gDNA.

TCRdb's copy holds only in-frame clones and misses some; the assay was immunoSEQ multiplex PCR. The table shows about 350,000 clones, with 87% occurring only once. In germline, CDR1 is SNHLY, CDR2 FYNNEI. CDR3 size: 11 residues. The germline V and J ends were trimmed by 8 bases and 5 bases, with 10 bases remaining between them. Participant ages covered about 18 to 95 years across 25 or so US areas. Only a few counts were recorded for this clone. The chain links TRBV2 to TRBJ2-7; possibly TRBD1 for D (5 bases). Source material: PBMCs or T cells enriched from blood (not recorded which). This clonotype originated in a woman aged 25 to 39 who had recovered from COVID-19. The CDR3 is CASQGSDEQYF. CDR3 sequence (DNA): TGTGCCAGCCAGGGATCGGACGAGCAGTACTTC.